The 14 T cell receptor beta chains reported below all come from one sample, sequenced in a study of control samples from healthy donors and cancer patients. TCRdb's table, derived via immunoSEQ multiplex PCR, lists solely in-frame clones and lacks some. The sample holds more than 95,000 clones; approximately 92% are singletons and the top ten take approximately 1.1%. The source material was PBMCs. All receptors derive from a woman in her forties or fifties with colorectal cancer.

This clone has more than one count but fewer than ten. This chain joins TRBV6-5 and TRBJ2-5; the match to TRBD1 covers 7 bases. Per the germline V gene, CDR1 is MNHEY and CDR2 is SVGAGI. V dropped 6 bases and J dropped 4; count of bases not matched to a gene: 8. The CDR3 contains 14 residues. The CDR3 here is CASRRQGQGETQYF. The DNA of the CDR3 is TGTGCCAGCAGAAGACAGGGTCAGGGAGAGACCCAGTACTTC.

The chain's CDR3 is CASSPGTSGNTIYF. In DNA, the CDR3 is TGTGCCAGCAGCCCTGGGACTTCTGGAAACACCATATATTTT. The chain uses TRBV7-9 and TRBJ1-3; possibly TRBD1 for D (5 bases). V gave up 5 bases and J gave up 1 base, with 9 bases separating them. The CDR3 covers 14 residues. Germline V gene sequence: CDR1 SEHNR, CDR2 FQNEAQ (reference sequence).

This clone was counted a single time. The chain couples TRBV19 to TRBJ2-5, with D maybe TRBD1 (5 bases). The germline V gene encodes CDR1 LNHDA and CDR2 SQIVND (reference sequence). The CDR3 covers 12 residues. CDR3 amino acids: CASAGLSETQYF. Written as DNA, the CDR3 is TGTGCTTCAGCAGGGCTGTCGGAGACCCAGTACTTC.

This clone has just one count. The chain uses TRBV28 and TRBJ2-1; 11 nucleotides line up with TRBD2. Germline V CDR1 and CDR2: MDHEN, SYDVKM. The CDR3 runs 17 residues. The V segment lost 6 bases and the J segment 2 bases; nucleotides outside the gene matches: 9. The CDR3 region is CASRIRRLAGPYNEQFF. CDR3 nucleotides: TGTGCCAGCAGGATCAGGAGACTAGCGGGACCCTACAATGAGCAGTTCTTC.

The chain is built from TRBV5-1 and TRBJ2-2, with TRBD1 identical over 10 bases. CDR3 length equals 15 residues. V was pared by 4 bases and J by 4 bases, with 4 bases of the junction left unmatched. CDR1 and CDR2 from the germline V gene are SGHRS and YFSETQ. Here the CDR3 reads CASSDGTGVTGELFF. The CDR3 DNA reads as TGCGCCAGCAGCGATGGGACAGGGGTCACCGGGGAGCTGTTTTTT.

The V and J genes are TRBV19 and TRBJ1-3, with D possibly TRBD1 on 5 matching bases. The CDR3 runs to 19 residues. Germline V gives CDR1 LNHDA, CDR2 SQIVND (reference sequence). Trimming cost V 4 bases and J 0 bases, with 22 bases left between them. CDR3 in amino acids: CASSKGPRRDGVSGNTIYF. The DNA for the CDR3 is TGTGCCAGTAGTAAGGGGCCGCGGAGGGACGGAGTCTCTGGAAACACCATATATTTT.

The chain combines TRBV19 with TRBJ1-1; weak D call: TRBD1 (5 bases). Germline V gene data show CDR1 as LNHDA and CDR2 as SQIVND (reference sequence). The CDR3 consists of 13 residues. The V gene lost 8 bases and the J gene lost 4 bases, with 14 bases spanning the gap. The CDR3 nucleotides read TGTGCCAGTCTCGAGGATGGGGGCACTGAAGCTTTCTTT. Its translation: CASLEDGGTEAFF.

This sequence joins TRBV19 and TRBJ1-1, with 10 bases identical to TRBD1. This CDR3 has 15 amino acids. The V gene's germline CDR1 is LNHDA and CDR2 SQIVND (reference sequence). J was trimmed by 3 bases and V by 4 bases; bases with no gene match: 5. The CDR3 here is CASSTGTGADTEAFF. The CDR3 nucleotides read TGTGCCAGTAGTACCGGGACAGGGGCTGACACTGAAGCTTTCTTT.

This clone was counted a single time. CDR3 residues: CASSHSHDSLEAFF. The CDR3 bases are TGTGCCAGCAGCCATTCACACGACAGCCTTGAAGCTTTCTTT. The gene calls are TRBV3-1 (or the pseudogene TRBV3-2) and TRBJ1-1; D might be TRBD1 (5 bases). Germline CDR1 reads LGHDT; CDR2 reads YNNKEL (reference sequence). The CDR3 has 14 amino acids. Trimming stripped 3 bases from V and 7 bases from J, with 15 bases between.

The chain has TRBV18 and TRBJ2-6; D perhaps matches TRBD1 (5 bases). Germline CDR1 reads KGHSH; CDR2 reads LQKENI. The V end was cut by 3 bases, the J end by 0 bases, with 9 bases between. The length of the CDR3 is 16 residues. For the CDR3, the DNA is TGTGCCAGCTCACCCGGACAAAGCTCTGGGGCCAACGTCCTGACTTTC. Its protein is CASSPGQSSGANVLTF.

The CDR3 loop reads CASSPAITGEAFF. In DNA form, the CDR3 reads TGCGCCAGCAGCCCAGCCATCACAGGGGAAGCTTTCTTT. The chain employs TRBV10-2 and TRBJ1-1; a weak D match, TRBD1 (6 bases). Trimming took off 6 bases at V and 8 bases at J, with 16 bases between the two ends. Per germline, CDR1 WSHSY and CDR2 SAAADI. The CDR3 extends over 13 amino acids.

Regarding this clone: An end of the junction differs from the germline gene, which may be a read error. The chain joins TRBV7-7 to TRBJ2-5; 8 bases are shared with TRBD2. From germline, CDR1 is SSHAT and CDR2 FNYEAQ (reference sequence). The CDR3 spans 13 residues. The CDR3 region is CASRDVAGETQYF. CDR3 sequence (DNA): TGTGCTAGCAGGGACGTAGCGGGGGAGACCCAGTACTTC.

This rearrangement joins TRBV28 to TRBJ1-1; the match to TRBD1 covers 7 bases. J was trimmed by 8 bases and V by 8 bases; bases with no gene match: 8. There are 12 residues in the CDR3. Germline V lookup: CDR1 MDHEN, CDR2 SYDVKM. The chain's CDR3 is CASEPEDREAFF. The DNA for the CDR3 is TGTGCCAGCGAACCAGAGGACAGGGAAGCTTTCTTT.

This clone was detected only once. J is TRBJ1-2 and V is TRBV12-2. TRBV12-2 is deemed a pseudogene. CDR3 length: 16 amino acids. Here the CDR3 DNA reads TGTGCAAGTCGCTTTGGGTCTGCCAGAACCACTTATGGCTACACCTTC. This gives the protein CASRFGSARTTYGYTF.